These 21 T cell receptor beta chains originate from one sample sequenced in a study of blood T cell repertoires in COVID-19. Here immunoSEQ multiplex PCR was the method, and the copy in TCRdb shows in-frame clones only, minus some. Among about 360,000 clones listed, 86% were seen once. Sequenced sample: peripheral blood. Receptors originate from a woman aged 55 to 70 with COVID-19, enrolled during active disease.

The rearrangement joins TRBV11-2 to TRBJ2-7; 7 positions match TRBD1. Unmatched junction bases numbered 5, after V lost 5 bases and J lost 4 bases. The CDR3 runs to 13 residues. Per germline, CDR1 SGHAT and CDR2 FQNNGV. The CDR3 spells CASSPTGDYEQYF. The CDR3 nucleotides read TGTGCCAGCAGCCCTACAGGGGATTACGAGCAGTACTTC.

The genes are TRBV28 and TRBJ1-1, with 7 nucleotides matching TRBD1. Germline V CDR1 and CDR2: MDHEN, SYDVKM. Trimming cost V 4 bases and J 10 bases; bases outside gene matches: 6. This CDR3 comprises 12 residues. CDR3 protein: CASSYRGRAAFF. Written as DNA, the CDR3 is TGTGCCAGCAGTTACAGGGGCCGGGCAGCTTTCTTT.

The CDR3: CASSYTTGPYEQYF. DNA for the CDR3: TGTGCCAGTAGTTACACGACAGGTCCCTACGAGCAGTACTTC. The V call is TRBV19, the J call TRBJ2-7, with D possibly being TRBD1 (6 bases). CDR1 is LNHDA and CDR2 is SQIVND in the germline V gene (reference sequence). Trimming took 5 bases from V and 2 from J, leaving 13 bases between them. The CDR3 consists of 14 residues.

About this clone: Other DNA sequences within the sample encode an identical CDR3. The gene calls are TRBV18 and TRBJ1-1; 7 bases match TRBD1. Germline V gene data show CDR1 as KGHSH and CDR2 as LQKENI. This CDR3 is built from 13 residues. The trim removed 3 bases at V and 3 bases at J, leaving 1 base unmatched. CDR3 residues: CASSPGQDTEAFF. CDR3 sequence (DNA): TGTGCCAGCTCACCTGGACAGGACACTGAAGCTTTCTTT.

V is TRBV12-3 or TRBV12-4 and J is TRBJ1-2; D remains ambiguous. V lost 5 bases and J lost 8, with 15 bases in between. The CDR3 extends over 13 amino acids. Here the CDR3 DNA reads TGTGCCAGCAGTCAAGACCAATCGGGGGGCTACACCTTC. It is translated as CASSQDQSGGYTF.

The table lists this clone with a few counts. The V gene is TRBV6-5, the J gene TRBJ2-1; TRBD2 matches 8 bases. The V gene's germline CDR1 is MNHEY and CDR2 SVGAGI. The CDR3 loop spans 15 amino acids. J was trimmed by 8 bases and V by 5 bases; bases with no gene match: 11. The CDR3 spells CASSPPGGGEHEQFF. The DNA of the CDR3 is TGTGCCAGCAGTCCCCCGGGGGGGGGCGAGCATGAGCAGTTCTTC.

The J gene is TRBJ1-6, the V gene TRBV7-9; 7 bases align to TRBD1. Germline V lookup: CDR1 SEHNR, CDR2 FQNEAQ (reference sequence). This CDR3 is built from 13 residues. Trimming at V came to 9 bases and at J to 14 bases, leaving 13 bases not matched to a gene. In DNA form, the CDR3 reads TGTGCCAGTTTGGATGGGGGGACAGTGGCCCTCCACTTT. As protein: CASLDGGTVALHF.

This clone was recorded only once. The chain uses TRBV18 and TRBJ2-7, with 7 bases aligning to TRBD1. Looked up from germline, CDR1 is KGHSH and CDR2 is LQKENI. CDR3 length: 17 residues. Losses at the gene ends were 2 bases for V and 0 bases for J; bases not matched to a gene: 10. CDR3 DNA sequence: TGTGCCAGCTCACCATTGGTTTTGGGACAGACCTCCTACGAGCAGTACTTC. Amino acid sequence: CASSPLVLGQTSYEQYF.

This clone appeared a single time. The chain has TRBV3-1 (or the pseudogene TRBV3-2) and TRBJ1-2; D unresolved. V was clipped by 4 bases and J by 5 bases, with 17 bases between them. The germline CDR1 and CDR2 sequences are LGHDT and YNNKEL (reference sequence). This CDR3 region has 15 residues. The CDR3, as DNA: TGTGCCAGCAGCCCCCGCCCCGACAACCAATATGGCTACACCTTC. It yields the protein CASSPRPDNQYGYTF.

V usage is TRBV11-2 and J usage is TRBJ1-3; D is unclear. V lost 1 base, J lost 5 bases, and 15 bases lay in between. The CDR3 totals 16 residues. Per the germline V gene, CDR1 is SGHAT and CDR2 is FQNNGV. CDR3 in amino acids: CASSLAVTDARNTIYF. The CDR3 nucleotides read TGTGCCAGCAGCTTAGCTGTCACAGACGCTAGAAACACCATATATTTT.

The chain carries TRBV7-8 and TRBJ2-5; 7 positions agree with TRBD2. The CDR3 has 14 residues. Unmatched junction bases numbered 6, after V lost 1 base and J lost 7 bases. Per the germline V gene, CDR1 is SGHVS and CDR2 is FQNEAQ. CDR3 amino acids: CASSLEPSGGTQYF. For the CDR3, the DNA is TGTGCCAGCAGCTTAGAACCTAGCGGCGGGACCCAGTACTTC.

V and J are TRBV11-3 and TRBJ2-7; 14 nucleotides align to TRBD2. CDR3 length: 15 amino acids. The V gene end was trimmed by 6 bases and the J gene end by 3 bases; junction bases not matched to a gene: 4. CDR1 SGHNT and CDR2 YENEEA come from the germline V gene. CDR3 amino acids: CASRGLAGGDYEQYF. CDR3 DNA: TGTGCCAGCAGAGGACTAGCGGGGGGAGACTACGAGCAGTACTTC.

The chain uses TRBV5-6 and TRBJ2-5; 7 positions agree with TRBD1. CDR1 is SGHDT, CDR2 YYEEEE, per germline. With V trimmed by 4 bases and J by 0 bases, 6 bases remained unmatched. The CDR3 consists of 15 residues. Written as DNA, the CDR3 is TGTGCCAGCAGCACTACCGGGACAGACCAAGAGACCCAGTACTTC. Protein sequence: CASSTTGTDQETQYF.

The chain has TRBV30 and TRBJ1-2; TRBD1 aligns across 7 bases. This CDR3 is 13 amino acids long. Germline-derived CDR1 and CDR2 are GTSNPN and SVGIG (reference sequence). The ends lost 4 bases at V and 4 bases at J; junction bases unmatched: 6. DNA of the CDR3: TGTGCCTGGAAGACACAGGGGAGCTATGGCTACACCTTC. It encodes CAWKTQGSYGYTF.

This chain connects TRBV5-1 to TRBJ2-1; D is unresolved. Per the germline V gene, CDR1 is SGHRS and CDR2 is YFSETQ. The CDR3 has 13 residues. Trimming took off 7 bases at V and 8 bases at J, with 16 bases between the two ends. CDR3 region: CASSNNWYDEQFF. Written as DNA, the CDR3 is TGCGCCAGCTCAAATAACTGGTACGATGAGCAGTTCTTC.

This chain links TRBV4-3 with TRBJ2-1; tentatively, D is TRBD1 (6 bases). This CDR3 is built from 15 residues. CDR1 LGHNA and CDR2 YSLEER come from the germline V gene. Trimming removed 1 base at V and 2 bases at J, with 9 bases between. CDR3: CASSQGRDTYNEQFF. In nucleotides, the CDR3 is TGCGCCAGCAGCCAAGGCCGGGACACCTACAATGAGCAGTTCTTC.

The J gene is TRBJ2-3, the V gene TRBV3-1 (or the pseudogene TRBV3-2); a possible D gene is TRBD1 (6 bases). From germline, CDR1 is LGHDT and CDR2 YNNKEL (reference sequence). The CDR3 is 15 amino acids. Trimming left V 4 bases short and J 0 bases short, with 11 bases between. DNA of the CDR3: TGTGCCAGCAGCCGTGGACAGATGAGCACAGATACGCAGTATTTT. Its translation is CASSRGQMSTDTQYF.

A few counts support this clone. The V call is TRBV11-3, the J call TRBJ2-7; 7 bases are shared with TRBD2. Losses at the gene ends were 5 bases for V and 3 bases for J; bases not matched to a gene: 7. Germline CDR1 reads SGHNT; CDR2 reads YENEEA. The CDR3 covers 14 residues. CDR3 residues: CASSLTWGGYEQYF. CDR3 bases: TGTGCCAGCAGCCTCACCTGGGGGGGCTACGAGCAGTACTTC.

This clone was seen a single time. This chain uses TRBV24-1 with TRBJ1-2; TRBD1 is a possible D gene (6 bases). The germline gives CDR1 KGHDR, CDR2 SFDVKD. This CDR3 spans 12 amino acids. The V end was cut by 5 bases, the J end by 12 bases, with 15 bases between. CDR3 nucleotides: TGTGCCACCAGTGCATCCTCAGGGGAGCACACCTTC. Residues: CATSASSGEHTF.

This sequence joins TRBV18 and TRBJ1-5, with 8 bases that match TRBD1. This CDR3 is built from 16 residues. With 4 bases clipped from V and 0 bases from J, the junction kept 5 bases outside the gene matches. Germline V gene data show CDR1 as KGHSH and CDR2 as LQKENI. The CDR3 protein is CASSRQGQDSNQPQHF. The CDR3 coding sequence is TGTGCCAGCTCACGGCAGGGACAGGATAGCAATCAGCCCCAGCATTTT.

The chain carries TRBV7-9 and TRBJ1-4; 10 nucleotides align to TRBD1. There are 14 residues in the CDR3. Germline values: CDR1 SEHNR, CDR2 FQNEAQ (reference sequence). V lost 4 bases to trimming and J lost 7 bases; unmatched junction nucleotides: 3. The CDR3 nucleotides read TGTGCCAGCAGCTCCCGGGACAGGGGTGAAAAACTGTTTTTT. Encoded protein: CASSSRDRGEKLFF.